These T cell receptor beta chains were read from a single sample in a study of T-cell reconstitution after alpha-beta-depleted transplantation in children. TCRdb called the PCR reads again in MiXCR, with one record for every CDR3 protein. The table lists hundreds of thousands of distinct CDR3 sequences, around 17% of them singletons. The sample consisted of PBMCs from the stem cell graft donor, taken from the stem cell graft. The receptors derive from a human donor who donated a stem cell graft to a child with acute myeloid leukemia. CDR3s include the opening cysteine and the closing phenylalanine or tryptophan. Fields, in order: CDR3 protein, CDR3 DNA, V gene, clone size, J gene, D gene. The D gene is left open where the match is weak. Size is omitted from some rows. Given values are once, few, many or a class for expanded clones.

cdr3_aa: CASSLTGGSTGELFF; cdr3_nt: TGTGCCAGCAGTTTAACGGGGGGAAGCACCGGGGAGCTGTTTTTT; v_call: TRBV12-3/TRBV12-4; clone_size: NA; j_call: TRBJ2-2; d_call: TRBD2
cdr3_aa: CASSLDPQHSNEQFF; cdr3_nt: TGTGCCAGCAGCTTAGATCCACAGCATAGTAATGAGCAGTTCTTC; v_call: TRBV11-2; clone_size: few; j_call: TRBJ2-1; d_call: NA
cdr3_aa: CASSLKIIAQDGDATWRYEQYF; cdr3_nt: TGCGCCAGCAGCCTAAAGATTATTGCTCAGGACGGGGATGCCACTTGGAGGTACGAGCAGTACTTC; v_call: TRBV4-1; clone_size: NA; j_call: TRBJ2-7; d_call: NA
cdr3_aa: CASSLGLAGASPGNEQFF; cdr3_nt: TGTGCCAGCAGCCTGGGACTAGCGGGGGCCTCACCTGGCAATGAGCAGTTCTTC; v_call: TRBV4-2; clone_size: few; j_call: TRBJ2-1; d_call: TRBD2
cdr3_aa: CSASLSSQGRVNEQFF; cdr3_nt: TGCAGTGCTAGCCTTTCTTCACAGGGAAGGGTCAATGAGCAGTTCTTC; v_call: TRBV20-1; clone_size: NA; j_call: TRBJ2-1; d_call: NA
cdr3_aa: CSALTSGTSTDTQYF; cdr3_nt: TGCAGTGCTCTAACTAGCGGGACCAGCACAGATACGCAGTATTTT; v_call: TRBV20-1; clone_size: NA; j_call: TRBJ2-3; d_call: TRBD2
cdr3_aa: CAISESSSDTQYF; cdr3_nt: TGTGCCATCAGTGAGTCGTCTTCAGATACGCAGTATTTT; v_call: TRBV10-3; clone_size: few; j_call: TRBJ2-3; d_call: NA
cdr3_aa: CASSLLGHQTYSGNTIYF; cdr3_nt: TGTGCCAGCAGCTTGTTAGGACACCAAACCTACTCTGGAAACACCATATATTTT; v_call: TRBV5-5; clone_size: NA; j_call: TRBJ1-3; d_call: NA
cdr3_aa: CAVRQGEDEQYF; cdr3_nt: TGTGCCGTCCGACAGGGCGAGGACGAGCAGTACTTC; v_call: TRBV7-9; clone_size: few; j_call: TRBJ2-7; d_call: TRBD1
cdr3_aa: CASSLGRNYEQYF; cdr3_nt: TGTGCCAGCAGTTTAGGACGGAACTACGAGCAGTACTTC; v_call: TRBV27; clone_size: many; j_call: TRBJ2-7; d_call: NA
cdr3_aa: CSASHTEAFF; cdr3_nt: TGCAGTGCTAGCCACACTGAAGCTTTCTTT; v_call: TRBV20-1; clone_size: many; j_call: TRBJ1-1; d_call: NA
cdr3_aa: CSARPGTGSRSNQPQHF; cdr3_nt: TGCAGTGCTAGACCCGGGACAGGTTCCCGCTCCAATCAGCCCCAGCATTTT; v_call: TRBV20-1; clone_size: NA; j_call: TRBJ1-5; d_call: TRBD1
cdr3_aa: CATSDSRTGNGETQYF; cdr3_nt: TGTGCCACCAGTGACTCCCGGACGGGGAATGGGGAGACCCAGTACTTC; v_call: TRBV24-1; clone_size: many; j_call: TRBJ2-5; d_call: NA
cdr3_aa: CASSLGQGAGVSNQPQHF; cdr3_nt: TGTGCCAGCAGCCTGGGACAGGGGGCAGGGGTTAGCAATCAGCCCCAGCATTTT; v_call: TRBV11-1; clone_size: few; j_call: TRBJ1-5; d_call: TRBD1
cdr3_aa: CAISESLSSYEQYF; cdr3_nt: TGTGCCATCAGTGAGTCGCTCAGCTCCTACGAGCAGTACTTC; v_call: TRBV10-3; clone_size: many; j_call: TRBJ2-7; d_call: NA
cdr3_aa: CSARAGGGAHTGELFF; cdr3_nt: TGCAGTGCTAGAGCTGGCGGGGGGGCGCACACCGGGGAGCTGTTTTTT; v_call: TRBV20-1; clone_size: NA; j_call: TRBJ2-2; d_call: TRBD2
cdr3_aa: CASSQEATKETQPQHF; cdr3_nt: TGTGCCAGCAGCCAAGAAGCTACAAAGGAAACGCAGCCCCAGCATTTT; v_call: TRBV4-2; clone_size: many; j_call: TRBJ1-5; d_call: NA
cdr3_aa: CSSSGLVNEQFF; cdr3_nt: TGCAGCTCGTCCGGCCTGGTTAATGAGCAGTTCTTC; v_call: TRBV29-1; clone_size: many; j_call: TRBJ2-1; d_call: NA
cdr3_aa: CSARDPGTTYGYTF; cdr3_nt: TGCAGTGCTAGAGACCCGGGGACAACCTATGGCTACACCTTC; v_call: TRBV20-1; clone_size: many; j_call: TRBJ1-2; d_call: NA
cdr3_aa: CSVDIAGGRQETQYF; cdr3_nt: TGCAGCGTTGATATAGCGGGGGGGCGTCAAGAGACCCAGTACTTC; v_call: TRBV29-1; clone_size: many; j_call: TRBJ2-5; d_call: TRBD2
cdr3_aa: CASSFGTRTDTQYF; cdr3_nt: TGTGCCAGCAGCTTTGGCACGAGGACAGATACGCAGTATTTT; v_call: TRBV5-6; clone_size: many; j_call: TRBJ2-3; d_call: NA
cdr3_aa: CASSLGLAMETQYF; cdr3_nt: TGCGCCAGCAGCTTGGGTCTAGCGATGGAGACCCAGTACTTC; v_call: TRBV5-1; clone_size: once; j_call: TRBJ2-5; d_call: NA
cdr3_aa: CASSQDLDGGPYEQYF; cdr3_nt: TGCGCCAGCAGCCAAGATCTCGACGGGGGTCCCTACGAGCAGTACTTC; v_call: TRBV4-3; clone_size: NA; j_call: TRBJ2-7; d_call: NA
cdr3_aa: CASSLKANEQFF; cdr3_nt: TGTGCCAGCAGCTTAAAAGCCAATGAGCAGTTCTTC; v_call: TRBV7-2; clone_size: many; j_call: TRBJ2-1; d_call: NA
cdr3_aa: CASSARTASYNELFF; cdr3_nt: TGCGCCAGCAGCGCCCGGACAGCCTCCTACAATGAGCTGTTCTTC; v_call: TRBV5-1; clone_size: NA; j_call: TRBJ2-1; d_call: NA
cdr3_aa: CATSRDRGPGNEQFF; cdr3_nt: TGTGCCACCAGCAGAGATAGGGGACCGGGGAATGAGCAGTTCTTC; v_call: TRBV15; clone_size: many; j_call: TRBJ2-1; d_call: NA
cdr3_aa: CASSSRQHNSPLHF; cdr3_nt: TGCGCCAGCAGCTCCAGACAGCATAATTCACCCCTCCACTTT; v_call: TRBV5-1; clone_size: NA; j_call: TRBJ1-6; d_call: NA
cdr3_aa: CSARQYTEAFF; cdr3_nt: TGCAGTGCTAGGCAATACACTGAAGCTTTCTTT; v_call: TRBV20-1; clone_size: many; j_call: TRBJ1-1; d_call: NA
cdr3_aa: CASSLTGLRGNTIYF; cdr3_nt: TGTGCCAGCAGTCTTACGGGGCTTCGAGGAAACACCATATATTTT; v_call: TRBV12-3/TRBV12-4; clone_size: NA; j_call: TRBJ1-3; d_call: NA
cdr3_aa: CASKDLGTEAFF; cdr3_nt: TGTGCCAGCAAGGACCTGGGGACTGAAGCTTTCTTT; v_call: TRBV27; clone_size: NA; j_call: TRBJ1-1; d_call: NA
cdr3_aa: CASSLVPGELFF; cdr3_nt: TGTGCCAGCAGCTTAGTTCCCGGGGAGCTGTTTTTT; v_call: TRBV7-9; clone_size: many; j_call: TRBJ2-2; d_call: NA
cdr3_aa: CASSPRDTNQPQHF; cdr3_nt: TGTGCCAGCAGTCCCCGGGACACCAATCAGCCCCAGCATTTT; v_call: TRBV12-3/TRBV12-4; clone_size: few; j_call: TRBJ1-5; d_call: NA
cdr3_aa: CASSLHRGRETQYF; cdr3_nt: TGTGCCAGCAGCCTCCACAGGGGTCGAGAGACCCAGTACTTC; v_call: TRBV7-2; clone_size: few; j_call: TRBJ2-5; d_call: TRBD1
cdr3_aa: CASSLSSAGATEAFF; cdr3_nt: TGCGCCAGCAGCCTATCCTCCGCGGGGGCAACTGAAGCTTTCTTT; v_call: TRBV4-1; clone_size: NA; j_call: TRBJ1-1; d_call: NA
cdr3_aa: CSAREQNYGYTF; cdr3_nt: TGCAGTGCTAGGGAACAGAACTATGGCTACACCTTC; v_call: TRBV20-1; clone_size: many; j_call: TRBJ1-2; d_call: NA
cdr3_aa: CASSWEGRAYGYTF; cdr3_nt: TGTGCCAGCAGCTGGGAAGGGCGCGCCTATGGCTACACCTTC; v_call: TRBV5-6; clone_size: NA; j_call: TRBJ1-2; d_call: NA
cdr3_aa: CASSERDTQETQYF; cdr3_nt: TGTGCCAGCAGCGAGAGGGACACCCAAGAGACCCAGTACTTC; v_call: TRBV7-7; clone_size: few; j_call: TRBJ2-5; d_call: NA
cdr3_aa: CSVRSRVQETQYF; cdr3_nt: TGCAGCGTGAGATCCCGAGTCCAAGAGACCCAGTACTTC; v_call: TRBV29-1; clone_size: many; j_call: TRBJ2-5; d_call: NA
cdr3_aa: CASMRAGEAFF; cdr3_nt: TGTGCCAGCATGAGGGCAGGTGAAGCTTTCTTT; v_call: TRBV12-3/TRBV12-4; clone_size: many; j_call: TRBJ1-1; d_call: NA
cdr3_aa: CASSESTIGGDEQFF; cdr3_nt: TGTGCCAGCAGTGAATCGACAATAGGAGGCGATGAGCAGTTCTTC; v_call: TRBV6-1; clone_size: many; j_call: TRBJ2-1; d_call: NA
cdr3_aa: CASSLSDGRLYGYTF; cdr3_nt: TGTGCCAGCAGCTTAAGTGATGGCAGGCTTTATGGCTACACCTTC; v_call: TRBV7-2; clone_size: many; j_call: TRBJ1-2; d_call: NA
cdr3_aa: CSVEVQGHGETQYF; cdr3_nt: TGCAGCGTTGAAGTTCAGGGGCATGGGGAGACCCAGTACTTC; v_call: TRBV29-1; clone_size: many; j_call: TRBJ2-5; d_call: NA
cdr3_aa: CASSSSGSGELFF; cdr3_nt: TGTGCCAGCAGCTCGAGCGGGTCCGGGGAGCTGTTTTTT; v_call: TRBV7-2; clone_size: few; j_call: TRBJ2-2; d_call: NA
cdr3_aa: CASSPKGLAGELYNEQFF; cdr3_nt: TGTGCCAGCAGCCCGAAGGGACTAGCGGGGGAACTCTACAATGAGCAGTTCTTC; v_call: TRBV3-1; clone_size: once; j_call: TRBJ2-1; d_call: TRBD2
cdr3_aa: CASSPGTNQETQYF; cdr3_nt: TGCGCCAGCAGCCCCGGGACTAACCAAGAGACCCAGTACTTC; v_call: TRBV4-1; clone_size: NA; j_call: TRBJ2-5; d_call: TRBD2
cdr3_aa: CASSGFGTPWGYTF; cdr3_nt: TGTGCCAGCAGTGGCTTCGGGACCCCATGGGGCTACACCTTC; v_call: TRBV12-3/TRBV12-4; clone_size: many; j_call: TRBJ1-2; d_call: NA
cdr3_aa: CAWSEGTSNQPQHF; cdr3_nt: TGTGCCTGGAGTGAGGGAACTAGCAATCAGCCCCAGCATTTT; v_call: TRBV30; clone_size: NA; j_call: TRBJ1-5; d_call: NA
cdr3_aa: CASSLTGARNGELFF; cdr3_nt: TGCGCCAGCAGCTTGACAGGGGCGAGGAACGGGGAGCTGTTTTTT; v_call: TRBV5-1; clone_size: NA; j_call: TRBJ2-2; d_call: TRBD1
cdr3_aa: CASSPLTGSASPLHF; cdr3_nt: TGTGCCAGCAGCCCCTTGACAGGGTCGGCTTCACCCCTCCACTTT; v_call: TRBV7-9; clone_size: few; j_call: TRBJ1-6; d_call: TRBD1
cdr3_aa: CASSRYELAGDEQYF; cdr3_nt: TGTGCCAGCAGCCGCTACGAACTAGCGGGGGATGAGCAGTACTTC; v_call: TRBV6-6; clone_size: many; j_call: TRBJ2-7; d_call: TRBD2
cdr3_aa: CASSQGLAGHYDEQFF; cdr3_nt: TGTGCCAGCAGCCAGGGACTAGCGGGCCACTACGATGAGCAGTTCTTC; v_call: TRBV14; clone_size: NA; j_call: TRBJ2-1; d_call: TRBD2
cdr3_aa: CSVEGTGAAELFF; cdr3_nt: TGCAGCGTTGAGGGGACCGGGGCCGCGGAGCTGTTTTTT; v_call: TRBV29-1; clone_size: many; j_call: TRBJ2-2; d_call: NA
cdr3_aa: CASTTGGGNSPLHF; cdr3_nt: TGTGCCAGCACCACAGGCGGGGGAAATTCACCCCTCCACTTT; v_call: TRBV9; clone_size: NA; j_call: TRBJ1-6; d_call: NA
cdr3_aa: CASSLNNREDTGELFF; cdr3_nt: TGTGCCAGCAGCTTAAATAACAGGGAGGACACCGGGGAGCTGTTTTTT; v_call: TRBV7-2; clone_size: many; j_call: TRBJ2-2; d_call: NA